The 3 T cell receptor beta chains presented below share a single source sample, sequenced in a study of a mutant IDH1 vaccine in newly diagnosed glioma. Their specific antigens are unknown. Indicated time point: week 23, last vaccination. Each dose of the vaccine consisted of 300 ug of mutant IDH1 20-mer peptide, with topical imiquimod. The assay was immunoSEQ multiplex PCR, and TCRdb's table has in-frame clones only and misses some. The table has approximately 44,000 clones, 80% to 95% seen once. This specimen was PBMCs, taken from a glioma patient whose treatment included an IDH1 peptide vaccine. The source is a man aged 45-65 years with glioma.

The sample holds one count of this clone. The rearrangement links TRBV30 to TRBJ2-5, with D unresolved. CDR1 is GTSNPN, CDR2 SVGIG, per germline (reference sequence). V lost 7 bases and J lost 5, with 20 bases in between. The CDR3 runs to 14 residues. The CDR3 DNA reads TGTGCCTACCGACGCCCGGGTGGTTTGGAGACCCAGTACTTC. Translated: CAYRRPGGLETQYF.

V is TRBV5-1 and J is TRBJ2-2, with 9 bases that match TRBD2. J lost 2 bases, V lost 4 bases, and 6 bases had no gene match. This CDR3 region has 16 residues. The germline gives CDR1 SGHRS, CDR2 YFSETQ. CDR3 protein: CASSTAGGLNTGELFF. The CDR3 region has the DNA TGCGCCAGCAGCACTGCGGGGGGGCTTAACACCGGGGAGCTGTTTTTT.

The V gene is TRBV6-1, the J gene TRBJ1-5, with 9 bases that match TRBD1. Germline-derived CDR1 and CDR2 are MNHNS and SASEGT. V trimming: 1 base; J trimming: 3 bases; junction bases outside the gene matches: 4. The CDR3 runs to 16 residues. CDR3 protein: CASSEEGTGNNQPQHF. The CDR3 bases are TGTGCCAGCAGTGAAGAGGGGACAGGGAACAATCAGCCCCAGCATTTT.